This TCR beta chain derives from a study of T-cell memory formation after mild COVID-19. Study observations and caveats: Confirmation was lacking for SARS-CoV-2 specificity of second-wave clones that peaked on day 37. The main location of contracting CD4+ clones was CM and EM, and that of contracting CD8+ clones was EMRA. A balance of CD4 and CD8 characterized clones contracting day 15 to 85, whereas later expanders leaned CD4+.

V lost 5 bases to trimming and J lost 0 bases, with 8 bases between them. This CDR3 contains 15 residues. This clonotype was found a few times. The antigen is not known. TCRdb recomputed calls from the 5' RACE reads with MiXCR, one row per CDR3 protein. The profile shows 120,000 to 150,000 distinct CDR3 sequences, roughly a fifth of them singletons. Material for sequencing was PBMCs or a T cell subset sorted from them (not recorded which). This rearrangement joins TRBV12-3 or TRBV12-4 to TRBJ2-6; no firm D call. This receptor was identified in an adult woman who had mild COVID-19 (a few samples of this study predate the infection). Cell type and time point are not known. CDR3 nucleotides: TGTGCCAGCAGTCAGGCGGACTCTGGGGCCAACGTCCTGACTTTC. It specifies CASSQADSGANVLTF.